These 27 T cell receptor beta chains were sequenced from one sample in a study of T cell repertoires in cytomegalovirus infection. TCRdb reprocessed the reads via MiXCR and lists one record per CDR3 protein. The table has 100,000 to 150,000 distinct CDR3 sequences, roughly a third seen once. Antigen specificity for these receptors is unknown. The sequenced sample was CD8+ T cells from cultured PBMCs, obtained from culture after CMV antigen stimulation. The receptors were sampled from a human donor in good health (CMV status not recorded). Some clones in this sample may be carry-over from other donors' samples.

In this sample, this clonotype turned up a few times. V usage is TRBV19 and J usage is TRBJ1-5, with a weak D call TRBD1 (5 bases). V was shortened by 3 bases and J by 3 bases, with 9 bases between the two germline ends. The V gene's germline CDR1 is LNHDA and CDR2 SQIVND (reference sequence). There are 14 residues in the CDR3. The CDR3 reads CASSMSDNNQPQHF. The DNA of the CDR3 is TGTGCCAGTAGTATGTCGGACAACAATCAGCCCCAGCATTTT.

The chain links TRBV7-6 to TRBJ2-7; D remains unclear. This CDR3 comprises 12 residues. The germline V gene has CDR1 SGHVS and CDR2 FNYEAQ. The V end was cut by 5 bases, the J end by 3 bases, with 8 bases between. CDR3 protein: CASSSTLYEQYF. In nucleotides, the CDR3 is TGTGCCAGCAGCAGCACTCTCTACGAGCAGTACTTC.

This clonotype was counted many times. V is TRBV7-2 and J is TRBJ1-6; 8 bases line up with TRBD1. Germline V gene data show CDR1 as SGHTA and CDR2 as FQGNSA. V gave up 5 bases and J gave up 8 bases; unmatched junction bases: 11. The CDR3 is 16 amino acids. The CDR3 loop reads CASSLGQGSFYSPLHF. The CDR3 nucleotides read TGTGCCAGCAGCCTAGGACAGGGAAGTTTTTATTCACCCCTCCACTTT.

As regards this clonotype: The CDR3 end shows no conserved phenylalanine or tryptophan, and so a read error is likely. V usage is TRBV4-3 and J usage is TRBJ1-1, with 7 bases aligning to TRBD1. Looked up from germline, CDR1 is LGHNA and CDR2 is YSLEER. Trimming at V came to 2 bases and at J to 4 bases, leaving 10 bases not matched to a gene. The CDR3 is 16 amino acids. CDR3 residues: CASSQMTGSIGTEAFL. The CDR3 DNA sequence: TGCGCCAGCAGCCAAATGACAGGGTCCATTGGCACTGAAGCTTTCCTT.

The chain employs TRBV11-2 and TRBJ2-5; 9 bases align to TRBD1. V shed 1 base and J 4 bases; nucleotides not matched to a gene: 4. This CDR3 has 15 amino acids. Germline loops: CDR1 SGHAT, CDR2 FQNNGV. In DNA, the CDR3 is TGTGCCAGCAGCTTAGGGACAGGGGATATAGAGACCCAGTACTTC. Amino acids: CASSLGTGDIETQYF. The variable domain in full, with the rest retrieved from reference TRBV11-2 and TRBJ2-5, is EAGVAQSPRYKIIEKRQSVAFWCNPISGHATLYWYQQILGQGPKLLIQFQNNGVVDDSQLPKDRFSAERLKGVDSTLKIQPAKLEDSAVYLCASSLGTGDIETQYFGPGTRLLVL.

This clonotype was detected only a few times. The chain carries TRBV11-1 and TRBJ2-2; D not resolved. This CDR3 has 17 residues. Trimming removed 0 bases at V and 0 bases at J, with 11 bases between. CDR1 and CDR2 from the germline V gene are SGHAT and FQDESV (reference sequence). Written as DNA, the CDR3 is TGTGCCAGCAGCTTAGCGATTGGGAATTCGAACACCGGGGAGCTGTTTTTT. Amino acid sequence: CASSLAIGNSNTGELFF.

CDR3 residues: CASSYVDSLSGANVLTF. In DNA form, the CDR3 reads TGTGCCAGCAGTTACGTGGACAGTCTCTCTGGGGCCAACGTCCTGACTTTC. The V gene is TRBV6-5, the J gene TRBJ2-6, with D possibly TRBD1 on 6 matching bases. The CDR3 is 17 amino acids. The germline CDR1 and CDR2 sequences are MNHEY and SVGAGI. V lost 2 bases and J 0 bases, leaving 11 bases between the germline ends.

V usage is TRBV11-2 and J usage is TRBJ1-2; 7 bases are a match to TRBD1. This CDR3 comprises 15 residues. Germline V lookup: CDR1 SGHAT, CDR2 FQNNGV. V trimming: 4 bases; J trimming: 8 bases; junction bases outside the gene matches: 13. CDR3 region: CASSSRPEDRDGYTF. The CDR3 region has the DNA TGTGCCAGCAGCTCCCGACCCGAAGACAGGGACGGCTACACCTTC.

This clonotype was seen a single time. Here the CDR3 reads CASSSTGALNQPQHF. The CDR3 bases are TGTGCCAGCAGTTCGACAGGGGCGTTGAATCAGCCCCAGCATTTT. The chain couples TRBV27 to TRBJ1-5; 8 bases agree with TRBD1. The ends lost 4 bases at V and 4 bases at J; junction bases unmatched: 6. The CDR3 is made up of 15 amino acids. CDR1 and CDR2 from the germline V gene are MNHEY and SMNVEV (reference sequence).

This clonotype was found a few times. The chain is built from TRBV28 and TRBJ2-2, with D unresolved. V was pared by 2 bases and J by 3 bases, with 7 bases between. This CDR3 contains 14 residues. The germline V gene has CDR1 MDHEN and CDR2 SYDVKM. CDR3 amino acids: CASSLTADTGELFF. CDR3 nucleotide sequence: TGTGCCAGCAGTTTAACCGCCGACACCGGGGAGCTGTTTTTT. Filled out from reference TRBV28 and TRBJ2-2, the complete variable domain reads DVKVTQSSRYLVKRTGEKVFLECVQDMDHENMFWYRQDPGLGLRLIYFSYDVKMKEKGDIPEGYSVSREKKERFSLILESASTNQTSMYLCASSLTADTGELFFGEGSRLTVL.

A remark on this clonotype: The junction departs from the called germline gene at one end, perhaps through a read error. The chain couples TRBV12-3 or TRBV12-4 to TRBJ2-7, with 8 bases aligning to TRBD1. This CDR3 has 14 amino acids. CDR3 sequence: CASSGPGGLYEQCF. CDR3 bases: TGTGCCAGCAGCGGGCCAGGGGGCCTATACGAGCAGTGCTTC.

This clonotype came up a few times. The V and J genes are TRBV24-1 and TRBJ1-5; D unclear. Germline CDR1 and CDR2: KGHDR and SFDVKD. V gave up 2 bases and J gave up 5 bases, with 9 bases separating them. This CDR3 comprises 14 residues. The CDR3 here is CATSDWAVDQPQHF. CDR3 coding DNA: TGTGCCACCAGTGATTGGGCAGTGGATCAGCCCCAGCATTTT.

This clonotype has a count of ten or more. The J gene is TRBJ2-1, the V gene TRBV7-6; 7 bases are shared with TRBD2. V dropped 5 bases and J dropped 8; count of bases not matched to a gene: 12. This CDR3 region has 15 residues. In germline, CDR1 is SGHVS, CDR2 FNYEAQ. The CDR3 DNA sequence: TGTGCCAGCAGCCCCCGGGGGGTACAGGCGTATGAGCAGTTCTTC. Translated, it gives CASSPRGVQAYEQFF. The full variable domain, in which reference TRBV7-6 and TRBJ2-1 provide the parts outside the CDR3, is GAGVSQSPRYKVTKRGQDVALRCDPISGHVSLYWYRQALGQGPEFLTYFNYEAQQDKSGLPNDRFSAERPEGSISTLTIQRTEQRDSAMYRCASSPRGVQAYEQFFGPGTRLTVL.

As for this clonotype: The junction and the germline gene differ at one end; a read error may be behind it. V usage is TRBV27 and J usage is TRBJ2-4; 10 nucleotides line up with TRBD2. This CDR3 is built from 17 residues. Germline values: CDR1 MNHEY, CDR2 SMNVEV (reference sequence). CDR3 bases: TGTGCCAGCAGTTTATCGGGGAGCGGGGGGGCCAGAAACATTCAGTACTTC. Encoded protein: CASSLSGSGGARNIQYF.

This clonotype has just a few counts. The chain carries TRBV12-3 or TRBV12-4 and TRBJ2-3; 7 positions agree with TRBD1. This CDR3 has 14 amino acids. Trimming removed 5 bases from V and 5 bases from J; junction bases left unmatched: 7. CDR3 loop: CASSVTGAGDTQYF. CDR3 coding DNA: TGTGCCAGCAGTGTCACAGGGGCCGGAGATACGCAGTATTTT.

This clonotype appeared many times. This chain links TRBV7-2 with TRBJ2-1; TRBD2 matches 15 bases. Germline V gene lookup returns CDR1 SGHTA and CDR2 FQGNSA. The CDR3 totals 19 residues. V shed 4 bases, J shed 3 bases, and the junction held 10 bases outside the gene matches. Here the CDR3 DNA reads TGTGCCAGCAGCTCCCCGCCGGGACTAGCGGGGGGCTACTACAATGAGCAGTTCTTC. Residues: CASSSPPGLAGGYYNEQFF.

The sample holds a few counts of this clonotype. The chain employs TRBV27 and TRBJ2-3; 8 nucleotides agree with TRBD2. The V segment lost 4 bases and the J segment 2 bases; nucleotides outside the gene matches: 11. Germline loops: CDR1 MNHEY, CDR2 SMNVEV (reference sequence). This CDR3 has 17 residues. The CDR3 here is CASSYSGDMGFTDTQYF. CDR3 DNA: TGTGCCAGCAGTTATAGCGGGGACATGGGATTCACAGATACGCAGTATTTT.

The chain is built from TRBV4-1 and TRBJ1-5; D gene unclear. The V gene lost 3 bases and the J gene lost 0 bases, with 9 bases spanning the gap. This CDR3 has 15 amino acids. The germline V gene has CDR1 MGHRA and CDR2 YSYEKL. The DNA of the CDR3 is TGCGCCAGCAGCCAGGGCAGTTATAGCAATCAGCCCCAGCATTTT. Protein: CASSQGSYSNQPQHF.

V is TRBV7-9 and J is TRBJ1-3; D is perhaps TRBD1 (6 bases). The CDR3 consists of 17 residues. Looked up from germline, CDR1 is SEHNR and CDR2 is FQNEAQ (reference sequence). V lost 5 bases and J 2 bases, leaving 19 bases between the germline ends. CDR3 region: CASSPPQWGGPGNTIYF. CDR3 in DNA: TGTGCCAGCAGCCCCCCACAGTGGGGGGGGCCTGGAAACACCATATATTTT.

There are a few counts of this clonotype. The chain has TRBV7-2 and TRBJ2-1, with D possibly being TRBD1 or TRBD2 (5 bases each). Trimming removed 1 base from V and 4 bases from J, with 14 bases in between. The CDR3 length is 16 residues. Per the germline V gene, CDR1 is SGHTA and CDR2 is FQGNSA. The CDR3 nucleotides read TGTGCCAGCAGCTTAGTTGCAAGGGGAGCTTACAATGAGCAGTTCTTC. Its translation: CASSLVARGAYNEQFF.

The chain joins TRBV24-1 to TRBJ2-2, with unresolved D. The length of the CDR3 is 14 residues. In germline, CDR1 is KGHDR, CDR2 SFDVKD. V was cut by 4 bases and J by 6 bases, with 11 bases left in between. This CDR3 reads CATSDGSAPGELFF. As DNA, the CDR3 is TGTGCCACCAGTGACGGATCTGCACCCGGGGAGCTGTTTTTT.

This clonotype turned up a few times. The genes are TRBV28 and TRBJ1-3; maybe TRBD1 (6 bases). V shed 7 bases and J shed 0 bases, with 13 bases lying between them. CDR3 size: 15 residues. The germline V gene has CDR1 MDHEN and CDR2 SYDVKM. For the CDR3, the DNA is TGTGCCAGCACCCCTGACAGGACCTCTGGAAACACCATATATTTT. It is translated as CASTPDRTSGNTIYF.

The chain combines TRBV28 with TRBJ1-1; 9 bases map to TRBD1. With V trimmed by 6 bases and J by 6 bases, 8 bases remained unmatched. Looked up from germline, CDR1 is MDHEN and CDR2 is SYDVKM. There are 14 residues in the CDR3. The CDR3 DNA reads TGTGCCAGCAGCTGGGACAGGGTAATCGCTGAAGCTTTCTTT. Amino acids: CASSWDRVIAEAFF.

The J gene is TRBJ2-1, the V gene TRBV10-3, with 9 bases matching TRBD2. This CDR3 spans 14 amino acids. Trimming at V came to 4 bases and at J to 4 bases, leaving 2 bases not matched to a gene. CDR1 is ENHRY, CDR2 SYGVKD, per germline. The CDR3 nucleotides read TGTGCCATCAGTGGGACTAGCGAGTACAATGAGCAGTTCTTC. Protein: CAISGTSEYNEQFF.

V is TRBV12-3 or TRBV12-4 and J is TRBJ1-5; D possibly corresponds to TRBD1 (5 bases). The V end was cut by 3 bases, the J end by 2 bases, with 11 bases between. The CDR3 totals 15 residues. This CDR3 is CASSLGRVGNQPQHF. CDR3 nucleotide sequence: TGTGCCAGCAGTTTGGGACGGGTGGGCAATCAGCCCCAGCATTTT.

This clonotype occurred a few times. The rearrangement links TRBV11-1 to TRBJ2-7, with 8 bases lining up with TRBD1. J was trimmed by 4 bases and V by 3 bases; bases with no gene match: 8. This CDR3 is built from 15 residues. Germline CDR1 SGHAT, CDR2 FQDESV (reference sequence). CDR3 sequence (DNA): TGTGCCAGCAGCTTCAGAACAGGGGGTCCGTACGAGCAGTACTTC. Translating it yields CASSFRTGGPYEQYF.

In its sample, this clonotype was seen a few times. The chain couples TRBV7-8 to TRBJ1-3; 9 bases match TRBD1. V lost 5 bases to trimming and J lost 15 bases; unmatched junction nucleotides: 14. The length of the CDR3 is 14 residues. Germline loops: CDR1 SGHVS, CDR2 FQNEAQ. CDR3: CASSPRALGQGKYF. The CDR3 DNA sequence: TGTGCCAGCAGCCCGAGGGCCCTGGGACAGGGAAAATATTTT. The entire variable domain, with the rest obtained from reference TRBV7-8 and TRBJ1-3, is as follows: GAGVSQSPRYKVAKRGQDVALRCDPISGHVSLFWYQQALGQGPEFLTYFQNEAQLDKSGLPSDRFFAERPEGSVSTLKIQRTQQEDSAVYLCASSPRALGQGKYFGEGSWLTVV.